The 10 T cell receptor beta chains given below trace back to one sample, sequenced in a study of blood T cell repertoires in COVID-19. The protocol was immunoSEQ multiplex PCR, while the TCRdb copy is restricted to in-frame clones and leaves out a portion. Among around 260,000 clones listed, 88% were seen once. The sequencing sample was made of peripheral blood. All receptors derive from a human donor in a cohort sampled during active COVID-19.

The chain carries TRBV19 and TRBJ2-7; D possibly corresponds to TRBD2 (5 bases). This CDR3 spans 15 amino acids. CDR1 and CDR2 (germline): LNHDA, SQIVND (reference sequence). Trimming left V 3 bases short and J 6 bases short, with 18 bases between. The CDR3 DNA sequence: TGTGCCAGTAGTATTGGGTTTGGGCTAGGAGGCGAGCAGTACTTC. Protein product: CASSIGFGLGGEQYF.

This clone was observed a few times. This chain connects TRBV7-2 to TRBJ1-5; D is ambiguous. CDR3 size: 13 residues. Germline V gives CDR1 SGHTA, CDR2 FQGNSA. V shed 2 bases and J shed 6 bases, with 8 bases lying between them. The CDR3 nucleotides read TGTGCCAGCAGCTTACAAGAGGCTCAGCCCCAGCATTTT. Amino acid sequence: CASSLQEAQPQHF.

The chain joins TRBV18 to TRBJ1-2, with 8 positions matching TRBD1. The CDR3 spans 13 residues. Losses at the gene ends were 6 bases for V and 6 bases for J; bases not matched to a gene: 6. Germline-derived CDR1 and CDR2 are KGHSH and LQKENI. This chain's CDR3 is CASSQDRENGYTF. As DNA, the CDR3 is TGTGCCAGCTCCCAGGACAGGGAGAATGGCTACACCTTC.

The J gene is TRBJ2-1, the V gene TRBV7-2, with 8 bases aligning to TRBD2. V gave up 1 base and J gave up 2 bases; unmatched junction bases: 4. Germline V gene lookup returns CDR1 SGHTA and CDR2 FQGNSA. The length of the CDR3 is 16 residues. The CDR3 coding sequence is TGTGCCAGCAGCTTAGTACGCGGGAGGCCCTACAATGAGCAGTTCTTC. Its protein product is CASSLVRGRPYNEQFF.

This clone was recorded once. The V and J genes are TRBV15 and TRBJ2-3; 7 nucleotides match TRBD2. The V gene's germline CDR1 is LNHNV and CDR2 YYDKDF (reference sequence). CDR3 size: 17 residues. The ends lost 0 bases at V and 2 bases at J; junction bases unmatched: 8. CDR3 sequence: CATSREYGGGFTDTQYF. CDR3 DNA sequence: TGTGCCACCAGCAGAGAGTATGGGGGAGGGTTCACAGATACGCAGTATTTT.

The rearrangement joins TRBV21-1 to TRBJ2-3; the table's D call TRBD1 went unverified against the DNA. TRBV21-1 is flagged as a pseudogene. There are 12 residues in the CDR3. CDR3: CASSKAQDTQYF. CDR3 sequence (DNA): TGTGCCAGCAGCAAAGCGCAGGATACGCAGTATTTT.

The chain combines TRBV10-2 with TRBJ1-1, with 9 bases identical to TRBD1. From germline, CDR1 is WSHSY and CDR2 SAAADI. The CDR3 consists of 17 residues. After removal of 3 bases from V and 0 bases from J, the junction contained 8 bases not matched to a gene. The CDR3 here is CASSDLPGTGMNTEAFF. The DNA for the CDR3 is TGCGCCAGCAGTGATCTTCCCGGGACAGGGATGAACACTGAAGCTTTCTTT.

The CDR3 DNA reads TGTGCCAGCAGCGCCACAGGGATGAACACTGAAGCTTTCTTT. Translated, it gives CASSATGMNTEAFF. The rearrangement links TRBV5-4 to TRBJ1-1; D is possibly TRBD1 (6 bases). The length of the CDR3 is 14 residues. V gave up 4 bases and J gave up 0 bases, with 10 bases separating them. From germline, CDR1 is SGHNT and CDR2 YYREEE (reference sequence).

The chain uses TRBV28 and TRBJ1-1; D possibly corresponds to TRBD1 (6 bases). The CDR3 extends over 16 amino acids. The germline gives CDR1 MDHEN, CDR2 SYDVKM. V lost 5 bases, J lost 1 base, and 17 bases lay in between. CDR3 region: CASSPSLGGRNTEAFF. DNA for the CDR3: TGTGCCAGCAGTCCGTCTTTAGGGGGTAGGAACACTGAAGCTTTCTTT.

The V and J genes are TRBV6-2 or TRBV6-3 and TRBJ2-5; 11 nucleotides agree with TRBD1. J was trimmed by 5 bases and V by 6 bases; bases with no gene match: 8. Germline values: CDR1 MNHEY, CDR2 SVGEGT. The CDR3 extends over 15 amino acids. In DNA, the CDR3 is TGTGCCAGCAGCCTTGGGACAGGGGGGATGGAGACCCAGTACTTC. Translating it yields CASSLGTGGMETQYF.